The 17 T cell receptor beta chains below all came from one sample that was sequenced in a study of radiation and T cells in renal cell carcinoma. The time point denotes: baseline pretreatment blood. As for treatment: 15 Gy SBRT to primary tumor, nephrectomy 4 weeks later. The assay was immunoSEQ multiplex PCR, and TCRdb's table has in-frame clones only and misses some. This table has about 130,000 clones, roughly 90% appearing once. The sequences come from blood, collected from a patient whose treatment included radiotherapy and nephrectomy. The receptors stem from a woman in her 50s with renal cell carcinoma.

This chain uses TRBV18 with TRBJ2-5, with 9 nucleotides matching TRBD2. This CDR3 has 15 amino acids. Germline-derived CDR1 and CDR2 are KGHSH and LQKENI. J was trimmed by 2 bases and V by 3 bases; bases with no gene match: 4. CDR3 nucleotide sequence: TGTGCCAGCTCACCCCTAAGCGGGGGGCAAGAGACCCAGTACTTC. It specifies CASSPLSGGQETQYF.

This clone was counted between two and nine times. This chain's CDR3 is CASSPRQGNTEAFF. The CDR3 nucleotides read TGTGCCAGCTCGCCTAGACAGGGGAACACTGAAGCTTTCTTT. The chain employs TRBV18 and TRBJ1-1; 7 bases are shared with TRBD1. CDR3 length: 14 residues. Trimming took 6 bases from V and 1 from J; bases not matched to a gene: 5. Germline CDR1 KGHSH, CDR2 LQKENI.

V and J are TRBV5-1 and TRBJ1-2; D unresolved. The CDR3 spans 12 residues. Per the germline V gene, CDR1 is SGHRS and CDR2 is YFSETQ. Between the trimmed V and J ends, which lost 0 bases and 7 bases, there was a span of 7 bases. DNA of the CDR3: TGCGCCAGCAGCTTGGAGGGCCTTGGCTACACCTTC. This translates into CASSLEGLGYTF. Using reference TRBV5-1 and TRBJ1-2 for the parts outside the CDR3, the full variable domain is KAGVTQTPRYLIKTRGQQVTLSCSPISGHRSVSWYQQTPGQGLQFLFEYFSETQRNKGNFPGRFSGRQFSNSRSEMNVSTLELGDSALYLCASSLEGLGYTFGSGTRLTVV.

The chain uses TRBV5-4 and TRBJ2-3, with D possibly being TRBD1 (5 bases). CDR1 is SGHNT and CDR2 is YYREEE in the germline V gene (reference sequence). CDR3 length equals 14 residues. V was clipped by 2 bases and J by 2 bases, with 9 bases between them. The CDR3 here is CASSFDSSTDTQYF. CDR3 DNA: TGTGCCAGCAGCTTCGACAGTTCCACAGATACGCAGTATTTT.

The chain couples TRBV14 to TRBJ1-1; possible D gene TRBD1, 5 bases. Germline-derived CDR1 and CDR2 are SGHDN and FVKESK. The CDR3 extends over 16 amino acids. Trimming pared 1 base from V and 2 bases from J, leaving 14 bases between. CDR3 sequence: CASSQGGRGRNTEAFF. DNA of the CDR3: TGTGCCAGCAGCCAAGGGGGACGGGGTCGAAACACTGAAGCTTTCTTT.

The chain couples TRBV11-1 to TRBJ1-1; D not resolved. The CDR3 consists of 13 residues. From germline, CDR1 is SGHAT and CDR2 FQDESV (reference sequence). The ends were cut back, 5 bases at V and 4 bases at J, with 11 bases in the middle. This CDR3 is CASSELSGTEAFF. The CDR3 DNA sequence: TGTGCCAGCAGCGAGCTTTCGGGCACTGAAGCTTTCTTT.

This clone was recorded once. The chain links TRBV9 to TRBJ2-3; TRBD2 matches at 10 bases. The V segment lost 0 bases and the J segment 6 bases; nucleotides outside the gene matches: 7. Looked up from germline, CDR1 is SGDLS and CDR2 is YYNGEE. This CDR3 comprises 16 residues. For the CDR3, the DNA is TGTGCCAGCAGCGTAGCAACTAGCGGGGTTGGTGATACGCAGTATTTT. It yields the protein CASSVATSGVGDTQYF.

The chain combines TRBV6-5 with TRBJ1-1; D is possibly TRBD1 (5 bases). Trimming pared 2 bases from V and 4 bases from J, leaving 11 bases between. There are 14 residues in the CDR3. Germline-derived CDR1 and CDR2 are MNHEY and SVGAGI. The CDR3 here is CASSYRPGTTEAFF. DNA for the CDR3: TGTGCCAGCAGTTACCGACCGGGGACCACTGAAGCTTTCTTT.

The chain is built from TRBV7-2 and TRBJ2-7; 9 bases align to TRBD2. The J segment lost 5 bases and the V segment lost 5 bases, leaving 13 bases of the junction unmatched. The germline V gene encodes CDR1 SGHTA and CDR2 FQGNSA. This CDR3 is 16 amino acids long. CDR3 protein: CASSPPWAGGRDEQYF. CDR3 sequence (DNA): TGTGCCAGCAGCCCCCCTTGGGCGGGGGGGCGGGACGAGCAGTACTTC.

This clone has just a few counts. The rearrangement uses TRBV6-8 and TRBJ1-1; unclear D gene. Germline assignment: CDR1 MNHGY and CDR2 SAAAGT. The germline V and J ends were trimmed by 8 bases and 0 bases, with 4 bases remaining between them. The length of the CDR3 is 11 residues. The CDR3 region is CASGLNTEAFF. In DNA form, the CDR3 reads TGTGCCAGCGGGCTGAACACTGAAGCTTTCTTT.

CDR3 sequence reads: CASSDSYNSPLHF. The CDR3 coding sequence is TGTGCCAGCTCTGACTCCTATAATTCACCCCTCCACTTT. This chain connects TRBV18 to TRBJ1-6; D remains ambiguous. V was pared by 6 bases and J by 0 bases, with 3 bases between. The CDR3 length is 13 residues. The germline V gene encodes CDR1 KGHSH and CDR2 LQKENI.

The chain links TRBV7-2 to TRBJ2-5; 8 bases fit TRBD2. Germline CDR1 reads SGHTA; CDR2 reads FQGNSA. Trimming at V came to 6 bases and at J to 0 bases, leaving 15 bases not matched to a gene. The CDR3 runs 18 residues. CDR3 loop: CASSFPSATLADQETQYF. The CDR3 DNA follows: TGTGCCAGCAGTTTCCCGTCTGCCACACTAGCGGACCAAGAGACCCAGTACTTC.

The rearrangement links TRBV7-6 to TRBJ2-3, with 10 bases identical to TRBD2. Germline CDR1 reads SGHVS; CDR2 reads FNYEAQ. Unmatched junction bases numbered 6, after V lost 2 bases and J lost 1 base. The CDR3 sequence is 17 residues long. The CDR3 DNA follows: TGTGCCAGCAGCTTAACCCCCGGACTAGCGGGCACAGATACGCAGTATTTT. This gives the protein CASSLTPGLAGTDTQYF.

The rearrangement uses TRBV2 and TRBJ1-5; 7 positions match TRBD1. Per germline, CDR1 SNHLY and CDR2 FYNNEI. The CDR3 contains 15 residues. J gave up 0 bases and V 4 bases, and 3 bases lay outside the gene matches. The CDR3: CASSGQGISNQPQHF. The CDR3 DNA reads TGTGCCAGCAGTGGACAGGGAATTAGCAATCAGCCCCAGCATTTT. Complete variable domain (other parts from reference TRBV2 and TRBJ1-5): EPEVTQTPSHQVTQMGQEVILRCVPISNHLYFYWYRQILGQKVEFLVSFYNNEISEKSEIFDDQFSVERPDGSNFTLKIRSTKLEDSAMYFCASSGQGISNQPQHFGDGTRLSIL.

The chain carries TRBV7-2 and TRBJ1-2; the D gene is possibly TRBD1 (6 bases). The CDR3 sequence is 14 residues long. Germline V gene lookup returns CDR1 SGHTA and CDR2 FQGNSA. V lost 5 bases, J lost 5 bases, and 15 bases lay in between. The CDR3 protein is CASSPKGEGYGYTF. The CDR3 region has the DNA TGTGCCAGCAGCCCAAAGGGGGAAGGGTATGGCTACACCTTC.

The gene calls are TRBV19 and TRBJ2-6; a possible D gene is TRBD1 (5 bases). The germline V and J ends were trimmed by 11 bases and 2 bases, with 10 bases remaining between them. The CDR3 sequence is 13 residues long. Germline lookup yields CDR1 LNHDA and CDR2 SQIVND (reference sequence). The DNA of the CDR3 is TGTGCCTCCGCAGGGACTGGGGCCAACGTCCTGACTTTC. This sequence encodes CASAGTGANVLTF.

V is TRBV5-1 and J is TRBJ2-1; D uncertain. V was trimmed by 0 bases and J by 0 bases, leaving 10 bases between them. Germline V gives CDR1 SGHRS, CDR2 YFSETQ. The CDR3 totals 16 residues. CDR3 residues: CASSLESTSSYNEQFF. DNA of the CDR3: TGCGCCAGCAGCTTGGAATCCACAAGCTCCTACAATGAGCAGTTCTTC.